Below are 27 T cell receptor beta chains sequenced from a single sample in a study of T-cell memory formation after mild COVID-19. TCRdb redid the calling of the 5' RACE reads with MiXCR, one entry per CDR3 protein. The sample gives about 360,000 distinct CDR3 sequences, about an eighth of which show up once; roughly 22% is in the top ten. Sequencing was performed on PBMCs or a T cell subset sorted from them (not recorded which). These receptors originate from a man aged 18 to 29 who had mild COVID-19 (a few samples of this study predate the infection). Cell type and time point are not known.

About this clonotype itself: An end of the junction differs from the germline gene, which may be a read error. The CDR3 is CASSLASGGDKVF. The CDR3 nucleotides read TGTGCCAGCAGCTTAGCCAGCGGGGGGGATAAAGTCTTC. V gene TRBV7-8 combines with J gene TRBJ2-1; 10 positions match TRBD2. The CDR3 is made up of 13 amino acids. Germline CDR1 is SGHVS and CDR2 is FQNEAQ.

The rearrangement uses TRBV7-6 and TRBJ2-7; TRBD2 agrees at 13 bases. Germline values: CDR1 SGHVS, CDR2 FNYEAQ. V lost 8 bases and J lost 2; bases outside the gene matches: 9. The CDR3 runs to 16 residues. The CDR3 loop reads CASSTSGGPNTYEQYF. In DNA form, the CDR3 reads TGTGCCAGCTCGACTAGCGGGGGGCCAAACACCTACGAGCAGTACTTC.

In its sample, this clonotype was seen a few times. The chain employs TRBV6-2 or TRBV6-3 and TRBJ1-2; D perhaps matches TRBD1 (5 bases). V lost 2 bases to trimming and J lost 8 bases, with 6 bases between them. The CDR3 extends over 11 amino acids. The V gene's germline CDR1 is MNHEY and CDR2 SVGEGT. This CDR3 is CASSYRDGYTF. The CDR3 DNA is TGTGCCAGCAGTTACCGGGACGGCTACACCTTC.

This clonotype was seen many times. The chain combines TRBV7-2 with TRBJ2-1; 7 nucleotides match TRBD2. Germline CDR1 is SGHTA and CDR2 is FQGNSA. The CDR3 is 13 residues long. Trimming at V came to 5 bases and at J to 9 bases, leaving 7 bases not matched to a gene. The CDR3 region has the DNA TGTGCCAGCAGCCCGGAGCGGGGCGTTGAGCAGTTCTTC. It translates to CASSPERGVEQFF. Looking up the rest from reference TRBV7-2 and TRBJ2-1 gives the full variable domain: GAGVSQSPSNKVTEKGKDVELRCDPISGHTALYWYRQSLGQGLEFLIYFQGNSAPDKSGLPSDRFSAERTGGSVSTLTIQRTQQEDSAVYLCASSPERGVEQFFGPGTRLTVL.

This clonotype was counted only a few times. The chain employs TRBV29-1 and TRBJ2-1, with a weak D call TRBD2 (7 bases). The germline gives CDR1 SQVTM, CDR2 ANQGSEA. The CDR3 is 15 amino acids. The germline V and J ends were trimmed by 2 bases and 5 bases, with 16 bases remaining between them. The CDR3 spells CSVERWGGVDNEQFF. The DNA for the CDR3 is TGCAGCGTTGAAAGGTGGGGGGGCGTAGACAATGAGCAGTTCTTC.

This clonotype was seen a few times. This sequence joins TRBV27 and TRBJ2-2; D may be TRBD2 (6 bases). Looked up from germline, CDR1 is MNHEY and CDR2 is SMNVEV (reference sequence). The CDR3 loop spans 15 amino acids. Trimming removed 2 bases from V and 2 bases from J, with 9 bases in between. The DNA of the CDR3 is TGTGCCAGCAGTTTAGCGGGGATAAACACCGGGGAGCTGTTTTTT. The encoded protein is CASSLAGINTGELFF.

This clonotype was counted a few times. CDR3 coding DNA: TGTGCCAGCTCACCGGCAGGGACCCTCTACGAGCAGTACTTC. It encodes CASSPAGTLYEQYF. The chain carries TRBV18 and TRBJ2-7; the D gene could be TRBD1 or TRBD2 (5 bases each). The CDR3 sequence is 14 residues long. V lost 3 bases to trimming and J lost 3 bases, with 12 bases between them. CDR1 and CDR2 from the germline V gene are KGHSH and LQKENI.

This clonotype occurred a few times. This chain joins TRBV5-5 and TRBJ1-5; D is ambiguous. Between the trimmed V and J ends, which lost 0 bases and 7 bases, there was a span of 8 bases. CDR1 SGHKS and CDR2 YYEKEE come from the germline V gene (reference sequence). The CDR3 sequence is 13 residues long. The CDR3 DNA follows: TGTGCCAGCAGCTTGGGGTCGGAACAGCCCCAGCATTTT. As protein: CASSLGSEQPQHF.

This clonotype was counted a few times. V usage is TRBV4-1 and J usage is TRBJ1-5; D unresolved. This CDR3 spans 16 amino acids. V was clipped by 1 base and J by 1 base, with 11 bases between them. Germline-derived CDR1 and CDR2 are MGHRA and YSYEKL. CDR3 residues: CASSQVFVGSNQPQHF. CDR3 nucleotide sequence: TGCGCCAGCAGCCAAGTGTTCGTGGGCAGCAATCAGCCCCAGCATTTT.

This clonotype has only a few counts. The chain employs TRBV7-2 and TRBJ1-1; D unclear. The germline V and J ends were trimmed by 0 bases and 8 bases, with 10 bases remaining between them. There are 13 residues in the CDR3. The germline gives CDR1 SGHTA, CDR2 FQGNSA. CDR3 sequence (DNA): TGTGCCAGCAGCTTAGCGGAGCTTCAGGAAGCTTTCTTT. The encoded protein is CASSLAELQEAFF.

The genes are TRBV6-2 or TRBV6-3 and TRBJ2-7, with D possibly matching TRBD1 (5 bases). The germline V gene has CDR1 MNHEY and CDR2 SVGEGT. V was pared by 5 bases and J by 3 bases, with 14 bases between. The CDR3 has 14 amino acids. The CDR3 region is CASSKDSTNYEQYV. As DNA, the CDR3 is TGTGCCAGCAGTAAAGACAGCACAAACTACGAGCAGTACGTC.

This chain links TRBV9 with TRBJ2-4, with D perhaps given as TRBD1 or TRBD2 (5 bases each). The germline V and J ends were trimmed by 3 bases and 4 bases, with 14 bases remaining between them. This CDR3 has 15 residues. Germline V gene sequence: CDR1 SGDLS, CDR2 YYNGEE. DNA of the CDR3: TGTGCCAGCAGCGGTGACCTGGGACGGAAAAACATTCAGTACTTC. This codes for CASSGDLGRKNIQYF. The full variable domain, rest sourced from reference TRBV9 and TRBJ2-4, is DSGVTQTPKHLITATGQRVTLRCSPRSGDLSVYWYQQSLDQGLQFLIQYYNGEERAKGNILERFSAQQFPDLHSELNLSSLELGDSALYFCASSGDLGRKNIQYFGAGTRLSVL.

The chain recombines TRBV7-2 with TRBJ2-7; D is unclear. The germline V gene encodes CDR1 SGHTA and CDR2 FQGNSA. The CDR3 sequence is 13 residues long. Trimming took off 4 bases at V and 7 bases at J, with 14 bases between the two ends. The CDR3 DNA reads as TGTGCCAGCAGCTCCGAGCCACGTCTAGAGCAGTACTTC. Its translation: CASSSEPRLEQYF.

V usage is TRBV12-3 or TRBV12-4 and J usage is TRBJ1-6, with 8 positions matching TRBD1. Trimming took 7 bases from V and 8 from J; bases not matched to a gene: 7. The CDR3 contains 14 residues. The CDR3 sequence is CASTPGTGHSPLHF. CDR3 sequence (DNA): TGTGCCAGCACCCCCGGGACAGGACATTCACCCCTCCACTTT.

This clonotype has just a few counts. The V call is TRBV10-3, the J call TRBJ2-2, with 9 bases lining up with TRBD1. Germline V gives CDR1 ENHRY, CDR2 SYGVKD. The CDR3 loop spans 15 amino acids. V gave up 6 bases and J gave up 6 bases; unmatched junction bases: 8. CDR3 sequence: CAIRRTGVLSGELFF. CDR3 sequence (DNA): TGTGCCATCAGACGGACAGGGGTTTTGTCCGGGGAGCTGTTTTTT.

This clonotype has a handful of counts. V is TRBV12-3 or TRBV12-4 and J is TRBJ2-6; D unclear. Trimming took 3 bases from V and 0 from J, leaving 12 bases between them. The CDR3 loop spans 17 amino acids. The DNA for the CDR3 is TGTGCCAGCAGTTTCCGCCTATCCCGCTCTGGGGCCAACGTCCTGACTTTC. Its protein product is CASSFRLSRSGANVLTF.

This clonotype was detected only a few times. The chain joins TRBV7-2 to TRBJ1-2; D is undetermined. The CDR3 spans 15 residues. Per germline, CDR1 SGHTA and CDR2 FQGNSA. Deletions cut 1 base from V and 4 bases from J, with 13 bases between. CDR3 nucleotides: TGTGCCAGCAGCTTAGTTGAGGGTGTCAGCTATGGCTACACCTTC. This encodes CASSLVEGVSYGYTF.

The chain employs TRBV28 and TRBJ2-1, with D perhaps TRBD1 or TRBD2 (8 bases each). The CDR3 runs to 15 residues. Trimming cost V 5 bases and J 5 bases, with 16 bases left between them. Germline CDR1 MDHEN, CDR2 SYDVKM. The CDR3 DNA follows: TGTGCCAGCAGTGAAGCGGGGGACAGGAACAATGAGCAGTTCTTC. This translates into CASSEAGDRNNEQFF.

This clonotype was counted many times. CDR3 DNA sequence: TGTGCCAGCAGTGGACAGGGGGGCCCCACAGATACGCAGTATTTT. It specifies CASSGQGGPTDTQYF. The chain combines TRBV6-5 with TRBJ2-3, with TRBD1 matching 10 bases. J was trimmed by 2 bases and V by 5 bases; bases with no gene match: 4. This CDR3 has 15 residues. The germline gives CDR1 MNHEY, CDR2 SVGAGI.

This chain uses TRBV29-1 with TRBJ2-7, with D perhaps given as TRBD1 or TRBD2 (5 bases each). The CDR3 is made up of 16 amino acids. The germline V gene has CDR1 SQVTM and CDR2 ANQGSEA. Trimming took 7 bases from V and 1 from J, leaving 23 bases between them. For the CDR3, the DNA is TGCAGCGCCCTTGAGGGGTCGCTTCTCATGTCCTACGAGCAGTACTTC. Protein: CSALEGSLLMSYEQYF.

In DNA form, the CDR3 reads TGTGCCAGCAGCGTAGGGGAGAACACAGATACGCAGTATTTT. Protein product: CASSVGENTDTQYF. The chain uses TRBV9 and TRBJ2-3, with D tentatively TRBD2 (5 bases). The germline V gene encodes CDR1 SGDLS and CDR2 YYNGEE. The CDR3 is 14 amino acids. Trimming removed 0 bases from V and 2 bases from J, with 7 bases in between. The full variable domain, with the rest looked up from reference TRBV9 and TRBJ2-3, is DSGVTQTPKHLITATGQRVTLRCSPRSGDLSVYWYQQSLDQGLQFLIQYYNGEERAKGNILERFSAQQFPDLHSELNLSSLELGDSALYFCASSVGENTDTQYFGPGTRLTVL.

This clonotype appeared a few times. The chain joins TRBV5-1 to TRBJ2-7, with 8 bases identical to TRBD2. There are 15 residues in the CDR3. Germline V gene lookup returns CDR1 SGHRS and CDR2 YFSETQ. Trimming at V came to 0 bases and at J to 5 bases, leaving 7 bases not matched to a gene. In DNA, the CDR3 is TGCGCCAGCAGCTTGGGGAGCGGGGGTGCCCACGAGCAGTACGTC. It is translated as CASSLGSGGAHEQYV.

A few counts support this clonotype. The chain employs TRBV11-2 and TRBJ1-1, with D perhaps matching TRBD1 (6 bases). The CDR3 has 15 amino acids. The germline gives CDR1 SGHAT, CDR2 FQNNGV. V shed 4 bases and J shed 5 bases, with 17 bases lying between them. CDR3 bases: TGTGCCAGCAGCTCACGGGGACAACCTAGAACTGAAGCTTTCTTT. Translating gives CASSSRGQPRTEAFF.

In this sample, this clonotype turned up a few times. In nucleotides, the CDR3 is TGCGCCAGCAGCTTGGGGTGGACAGGGTCCACTGAAGCTTTCTTT. Protein sequence: CASSLGWTGSTEAFF. The V call is TRBV5-1, the J call TRBJ1-1; 8 nucleotides match TRBD1. CDR1 and CDR2 (germline): SGHRS, YFSETQ. Trimming took 0 bases from V and 4 from J; bases not matched to a gene: 5. This CDR3 comprises 15 residues.

This chain connects TRBV20-1 to TRBJ1-1, with unresolved D. Germline V CDR1 and CDR2: DFQATT, SNEGSKA (reference sequence). The length of the CDR3 is 13 residues. The germline V and J ends were trimmed by 5 bases and 0 bases, with 10 bases remaining between them. The CDR3 loop reads CSAPSLMNTEAFF. CDR3 coding DNA: TGCAGTGCTCCGTCCTTAATGAACACTGAAGCTTTCTTT.

The rearrangement links TRBV7-9 to TRBJ2-7, with D hard to call. With 5 bases removed from V and 3 bases from J, the gap between germline ends came to 2 bases. The CDR3 is 10 amino acids. Looked up from germline, CDR1 is SEHNR and CDR2 is FQNEAQ (reference sequence). CDR3 sequence (DNA): TGTGCCAGCAGCAACTACGAGCAGTACTTC. Translation gives CASSNYEQYF.

The chain links TRBV18 to TRBJ2-7; TRBD1 matches at 10 bases. The J segment lost 7 bases and the V segment lost 3 bases, leaving 9 bases of the junction unmatched. The CDR3 contains 15 residues. CDR1 and CDR2 from the germline V gene are KGHSH and LQKENI. The CDR3 nucleotides read TGTGCCAGCTCACCGTCCCGGGACAGGGGCGAGGAGCAGTACTTC. The encoded protein is CASSPSRDRGEEQYF. Filled out from reference TRBV18 and TRBJ2-7, the complete variable domain reads NAGVMQNPRHLVRRRGQEARLRCSPMKGHSHVYWYRQLPEEGLKFMVYLQKENIIDESGMPKERFSAEFPKEGPSILRIQQVVRGDSAAYFCASSPSRDRGEEQYFGPGTRLTVT.